This TCR beta chain was profiled in a study of T-cell reconstitution after alpha-beta-depleted transplantation in children. A few counts support this clonotype. TCRbeta library construction was performed incorporating unique molecular identifiers. From the PCR reads, TCRdb called clonotypes with MiXCR, one entry per CDR3 protein. This table holds hundreds of thousands of distinct CDR3 sequences, roughly 17% found once. Trimming at V came to 3 bases and at J to 6 bases, leaving 7 bases not matched to a gene. Germline V gene sequence: CDR1 SGHDT, CDR2 YYEEEE. CDR3 size: 15 residues. This material consisted of PBMCs from the stem cell graft donor, taken from the stem cell graft. The rearrangement joins TRBV5-6 to TRBJ2-2; 8 bases match TRBD2. The source of this sequence is a human donor who donated a stem cell graft to a child with acute myeloid leukemia. The CDR3 nucleotides read TGTGCCAGCAGCTCCGGGACTAGATCGGCCGGGGAGCTGTTTTTT. Amino acids: CASSSGTRSAGELFF.